The 6 T cell receptor beta chains in this list originate from one sample, sequenced in a study of blood T cell repertoires in COVID-19. The method was immunoSEQ multiplex PCR; TCRdb's version includes in-frame clones alone and lacks a portion of them. This sample carries under 200,000 clones, 80% to 95% of them seen once, and the ten largest clones take nearly 0.55%. Sequenced material: peripheral blood. The receptor set was obtained from a man aged 45-60 years with acute or convalescent COVID-19.

This chain uses TRBV15 with TRBJ2-5; TRBD2 agrees at 15 bases. The CDR3 loop spans 18 amino acids. From germline, CDR1 is LNHNV and CDR2 YYDKDF (reference sequence). Losses at the gene ends were 1 base for V and 5 bases for J; bases not matched to a gene: 8. The CDR3: CATSRARTSGREGETQYF. DNA of the CDR3: TGTGCCACCAGCAGAGCTAGGACTAGCGGGAGGGAAGGGGAGACCCAGTACTTC.

V is TRBV19 and J is TRBJ2-1; no clear D gene. The germline V gene has CDR1 LNHDA and CDR2 SQIVND (reference sequence). The V end lost 7 bases, the J end lost 4 bases, and 14 bases lay between the germline ends. CDR3 length: 14 residues. CDR3 sequence reads: CASNTRPDYNEQFF. CDR3 sequence (DNA): TGTGCCAGTAACACCAGGCCGGATTACAATGAGCAGTTCTTC.

V and J are TRBV27 and TRBJ2-3; 7 nucleotides match TRBD1. This CDR3 has 17 amino acids. V was pared by 2 bases and J by 3 bases, with 11 bases of the junction left unmatched. Germline V gene data show CDR1 as MNHEY and CDR2 as SMNVEV (reference sequence). CDR3 sequence (DNA): TGTGCCAGCAGTTTAAATATTGACAGGGTTAGTACAGATACGCAGTATTTT. This encodes CASSLNIDRVSTDTQYF.

The chain links TRBV6-5 to TRBJ1-3, with D perhaps matching TRBD1 (5 bases). This CDR3 spans 15 amino acids. Trimming took off 6 bases at V and 0 bases at J, with 12 bases between the two ends. The germline V gene encodes CDR1 MNHEY and CDR2 SVGAGI. Here the CDR3 DNA reads TGTGCCAGCAGACAACAGGTCAGCTCTGGAAACACCATATATTTT. Translation gives CASRQQVSSGNTIYF.

The chain joins TRBV27 to TRBJ1-5; D may be TRBD1 (6 bases). CDR1 and CDR2 from the germline V gene are MNHEY and SMNVEV (reference sequence). CDR3 length equals 14 residues. Between the trimmed V and J ends, which lost 6 bases and 0 bases, there was a span of 9 bases. CDR3 in DNA: TGTGCCAGCAGGACAGGCAATAGCAATCAGCCCCAGCATTTT. Protein sequence: CASRTGNSNQPQHF.

The chain has TRBV2 and TRBJ1-6; D possibly corresponds to TRBD1 (6 bases). V dropped 7 bases and J dropped 3 bases, with 19 bases sitting between them. The CDR3 extends over 17 amino acids. From germline, CDR1 is SNHLY and CDR2 FYNNEI. The CDR3 spells CASTLGQGRIYNSPLHF. Written as DNA, the CDR3 is TGTGCCAGCACTCTTGGGCAGGGGCGCATCTATAATTCACCCCTCCACTTT. Looking up the rest from reference TRBV2 and TRBJ1-6 gives the full variable domain: EPEVTQTPSHQVTQMGQEVILRCVPISNHLYFYWYRQILGQKVEFLVSFYNNEISEKSEIFDDQFSVERPDGSNFTLKIRSTKLEDSAMYFCASTLGQGRIYNSPLHFGNGTRLTVT.